This is a list of T cell receptor beta chains from one sample in a study of Graves' ophthalmopathy and Graves' hyperthyroidism. TCRdb re-derived calls from the multiplex PCR reads in MiXCR, one entry per CDR3 protein. The table lists around 590,000 distinct CDR3 sequences, under 45% of them singletons. What was sequenced was peripheral blood or thyroid tissue (not recorded which). The receptor set was obtained from an adult man with Graves' hyperthyroidism. Both conserved end residues are part of each CDR3. The order of the fields is J gene, clone size, D gene, V gene, CDR3 DNA, CDR3 protein. The D gene is left open where the match is weak. Clone sizes are given selectively: once, few, many, or a class where the clone is expanded.

J: TRBJ1-2
size: NA
D: NA
V: TRBV19
DNA: TGTGCCAGTAGTGGGACCGGGACTAGCGGGGGGGCGTTGAGTGGCTACACCTTC
CDR3: CASSGTGTSGGALSGYTF

J: TRBJ1-1
size: many
D: NA
V: TRBV6-1
DNA: TGTGCCAGCAGTGAAGGTGGGAGAGCTTTCTTT
CDR3: CASSEGGRAFF

J: TRBJ1-1
size: many
D: TRBD1
V: TRBV19
DNA: TGTGCCAGTAGGAACCTCGGGACAGAGAACACTGAAGCTTTCTTT
CDR3: CASRNLGTENTEAFF

J: TRBJ1-1
size: many
D: NA
V: TRBV6-1
DNA: TGTGCCAGCAGTGAACCGGGATTGGCCACTGAAGCTTTCTTT
CDR3: CASSEPGLATEAFF

J: TRBJ1-4
size: NA
D: NA
V: TRBV7-8
DNA: TGTGCCGGCAGCTTAGCGAGGGGGTCTAATGAAAAACTGTCTTTT
CDR3: CAGSLARGSNEKLSF

J: TRBJ1-1
size: NA
D: TRBD1
V: TRBV12-3/TRBV12-4
DNA: TGTGCCAGCAGTAACCCCGGGACAGATTTCGCTGAAGCTTTCTTT
CDR3: CASSNPGTDFAEAFF

J: TRBJ1-6
size: NA
D: NA
V: TRBV7-8
DNA: TGTGCCAGCAGCTTAGTCTCCAGCTCCTATAATCCACCCCTCCACTTT
CDR3: CASSLVSSSYNPPLHF

J: TRBJ2-2
size: NA
D: NA
V: TRBV24-1
DNA: TGTGCCACCGGGACAACGAACACCGGGGAGCTGTTTTTT
CDR3: CATGTTNTGELFF

J: TRBJ2-5
size: NA
D: TRBD1
V: TRBV24-1
DNA: TGTGCCACCAGTCCCCATGACAGGGGGGAAGAGACCCAGTACTTC
CDR3: CATSPHDRGEETQYF

J: TRBJ1-1
size: NA
D: TRBD1
V: TRBV19
DNA: TGTGCCAGTAGTATTTGGCCCCGGACAGGGAACGGGGGACGGGGGAACACCGAAGCTTTCTTT
CDR3: CASSIWPRTGNGGRGNTEAFF

J: TRBJ2-7
size: many
D: NA
V: TRBV19
DNA: TGTGCCAGTACCAACCCGGGACTGGACTCCTACGAGCAGTACTTC
CDR3: CASTNPGLDSYEQYF

J: TRBJ2-5
size: NA
D: NA
V: TRBV25-1
DNA: TGTGCCAGCAGTGAAGGGGCGGAGACCCAGTACTTC
CDR3: CASSEGAETQYF

J: TRBJ2-7
size: many
D: TRBD1
V: TRBV7-8
DNA: TGTGCCAGCAGCTTAGTCCCACAGGGGGTCGGCGAGCAGTACTTC
CDR3: CASSLVPQGVGEQYF

J: TRBJ1-2
size: many
D: TRBD1
V: TRBV6-1
DNA: TGTGCCAGCAGTGAAGCGGGGGGACAGGGCTATGGCTACACCTTC
CDR3: CASSEAGGQGYGYTF

J: TRBJ2-5
size: NA
D: NA
V: TRBV12-3/TRBV12-4
DNA: TGTGCCAGCGGTTTAAGAACAGGGCAAGAGACCCAGTACTTC
CDR3: CASGLRTGQETQYF

J: TRBJ1-2
size: many
D: NA
V: TRBV5-5
DNA: TGTGCCAGCAGCTTGGAAATACGAGGACCCTTCTATGGCTACACCTTC
CDR3: CASSLEIRGPFYGYTF

J: TRBJ2-7
size: many
D: TRBD2
V: TRBV10-3
DNA: TGTGCCATCAGTAAAGGGACTAGCGGCACAAGCCGGTACGAGCAGTACTTC
CDR3: CAISKGTSGTSRYEQYF

J: TRBJ1-1
size: many
D: TRBD1
V: TRBV15
DNA: TGTGCCACCAGCCGGACAGGGTCTGATACTGAAGCTTTCTTT
CDR3: CATSRTGSDTEAFF

J: TRBJ1-5
size: once
D: TRBD1
V: TRBV24-1
DNA: TGTGCCACCAGTGCCATCGCCGGGACAGGGGGCAATCAGCCCCAGCATTTT
CDR3: CATSAIAGTGGNQPQHF

J: TRBJ2-3
size: NA
D: NA
V: TRBV10-3
DNA: TGTGCCATCAGTGATTGGGTAACCACAGATACACAGTATTTT
CDR3: CAISDWVTTDTQYF

J: TRBJ2-7
size: NA
D: NA
V: TRBV9
DNA: TGTGCCAGCAGCGTAGAGGAGGGGGCCCTCTACTACGAGCAGTACTTC
CDR3: CASSVEEGALYYEQYF

J: TRBJ2-3
size: NA
D: NA
V: TRBV2
DNA: TGTGCCAGCAGCTTAACCGGACAACATACGCAGTATTTT
CDR3: CASSLTGQHTQYF

J: TRBJ1-2
size: many
D: TRBD1
V: TRBV9
DNA: TGTGCCAGCAGCGGGACCGGGACAGGAGAAGATGAGTATGGCTACACCTTC
CDR3: CASSGTGTGEDEYGYTF

J: TRBJ1-4
size: few
D: TRBD1
V: TRBV28
DNA: TGTGCCAGCCTTAGGACAGGGAATGAAAAACTGTTTTTT
CDR3: CASLRTGNEKLFF

J: TRBJ1-5
size: NA
D: TRBD1
V: TRBV15
DNA: TGTGCCACCCAAGGACAGGGGAACTATCAGCCCCAGCATTTT
CDR3: CATQGQGNYQPQHF

J: TRBJ2-7
size: many
D: TRBD1
V: TRBV29-1
DNA: TGCAGCACTCCGGGACAGGGACAGTACGAGCAGTACTTC
CDR3: CSTPGQGQYEQYF

J: TRBJ1-1
size: many
D: NA
V: TRBV10-2
DNA: TGCGCCAGCAGGACCGAAAGAGGGGGCACTGAAGCTTTCTTT
CDR3: CASRTERGGTEAFF

J: TRBJ2-2
size: few
D: NA
V: TRBV4-2
DNA: TGTGCCAGCAGCCAAGATACCGGGTCGAACACCGGGGAGCTGTTTTTT
CDR3: CASSQDTGSNTGELFF

J: TRBJ1-5
size: many
D: TRBD1
V: TRBV29-1
DNA: TGCAGCGCGGGACAGGGGATCAATCAGCCCCAGCATTTT
CDR3: CSAGQGINQPQHF

J: TRBJ2-7
size: few
D: NA
V: TRBV7-9
DNA: TGTGCCAGCAGCTTAGTGGCGGGCTCCTCCAACGAGCAGTACTTC
CDR3: CASSLVAGSSNEQYF

J: TRBJ2-2
size: many
D: TRBD1
V: TRBV7-3
DNA: TGTGCCAGCAGCTCACAGGGGTGGGACACCGGGGAGCTGTTTTTT
CDR3: CASSSQGWDTGELFF

J: TRBJ2-5
size: NA
D: TRBD2
V: TRBV25-1
DNA: TGTGCCAGCAGTGCTTCAGCGGGGGGGGAGGAGACCCAGTACTTC
CDR3: CASSASAGGEETQYF

J: TRBJ2-3
size: NA
D: NA
V: TRBV15
DNA: TGTGCCAGCAGTGAGGGGGTGGGGGCGGCTACGCAGTATTTT
CDR3: CASSEGVGAATQYF

J: TRBJ1-5
size: few
D: NA
V: TRBV6-5
DNA: TGTGCCAGCAGTTACACCTTAAATCAGCCCCAGCATTTT
CDR3: CASSYTLNQPQHF

J: TRBJ1-1
size: many
D: NA
V: TRBV10-3
DNA: TGTGCCATCGCCCCAGGGTGGGGTACTGAAGCTTTCTTT
CDR3: CAIAPGWGTEAFF

J: TRBJ1-3
size: few
D: NA
V: TRBV19
DNA: TGTGCCAGTAGTCGGGACACCTCCTCTGGAAACACCATATATTTT
CDR3: CASSRDTSSGNTIYF

J: TRBJ1-2
size: NA
D: NA
V: TRBV10-3
DNA: TGTGCCATCGGTGATTCTCGACTAGCGGGAAGCTACACCTTC
CDR3: CAIGDSRLAGSYTF

J: TRBJ1-6
size: NA
D: TRBD1
V: TRBV11-2
DNA: TGTGCCAGCAGGGCCGGGACAGGGAGCTCACCCCTCCACTTT
CDR3: CASRAGTGSSPLHF

J: TRBJ2-7
size: few
D: TRBD2
V: TRBV6-1
DNA: TGTGCCAGCAGTGCGACTAGCGGGAGTTCGTACGAGCAGTACTTC
CDR3: CASSATSGSSYEQYF

J: TRBJ2-6
size: NA
D: NA
V: TRBV10-3
DNA: TGTGCCATCAGTGATGATGGGGGCAACCCTGGGGCCAACGTCCTGACTTTC
CDR3: CAISDDGGNPGANVLTF

J: TRBJ2-7
size: NA
D: NA
V: TRBV7-9
DNA: TGTGCCAGCAGCCCCTACGGCGAGCAGTACTTC
CDR3: CASSPYGEQYF

J: TRBJ2-7
size: many
D: NA
V: TRBV7-9
DNA: TGTGCCAGCAGCGGGTTAGCGGCCGCGTTCTCCTACGAGCAGTACTTC
CDR3: CASSGLAAAFSYEQYF

J: TRBJ2-5
size: many
D: TRBD2
V: TRBV4-2
DNA: TGTGCCAGCAGCCAAGATGGGACTAGCGATATGGAGACCCAGTACTTC
CDR3: CASSQDGTSDMETQYF

J: TRBJ1-2
size: many
D: TRBD1
V: TRBV7-9
DNA: TGTGCCAGCAGCACATTGACAGGGGACTATGGCTACACCTTC
CDR3: CASSTLTGDYGYTF

J: TRBJ2-5
size: NA
D: NA
V: TRBV7-2
DNA: TGTGCCAGCAGCATAGAACGGGACACATGGTACTTC
CDR3: CASSIERDTWYF

J: TRBJ1-4
size: many
D: NA
V: TRBV5-8
DNA: TGTGCCAGCAGCGCCGGCGGGGCAGGCTTGGAAAAACTGTTTTTT
CDR3: CASSAGGAGLEKLFF

J: TRBJ2-2
size: NA
D: TRBD2
V: TRBV11-2
DNA: TGTGCCAGCAGCTTACGGGGAGCGGGAGGAATGGTCCCCGGGGAGCTGTTTTTT
CDR3: CASSLRGAGGMVPGELFF

J: TRBJ2-2
size: many
D: NA
V: TRBV9
DNA: TGTGCCAGCAGCCAGGGCGGGGAGCTGTTTTTT
CDR3: CASSQGGELFF

J: TRBJ2-7
size: many
D: NA
V: TRBV5-1
DNA: TGCGCCAGCAGCTTGGGTCAGGGAGTCGACGAGCAGTACTTC
CDR3: CASSLGQGVDEQYF

J: TRBJ2-7
size: many
D: TRBD2
V: TRBV5-6
DNA: TGTGCCAGCAGCACACTAGCGGAAGGGTTCTACGAGCAGTACTTC
CDR3: CASSTLAEGFYEQYF

J: TRBJ2-1
size: NA
D: TRBD2
V: TRBV5-5
DNA: TGTGCCAGCAGCCTAGACCCCCGACTAGCGGGATTCAATGAGCAGTTCTTC
CDR3: CASSLDPRLAGFNEQFF